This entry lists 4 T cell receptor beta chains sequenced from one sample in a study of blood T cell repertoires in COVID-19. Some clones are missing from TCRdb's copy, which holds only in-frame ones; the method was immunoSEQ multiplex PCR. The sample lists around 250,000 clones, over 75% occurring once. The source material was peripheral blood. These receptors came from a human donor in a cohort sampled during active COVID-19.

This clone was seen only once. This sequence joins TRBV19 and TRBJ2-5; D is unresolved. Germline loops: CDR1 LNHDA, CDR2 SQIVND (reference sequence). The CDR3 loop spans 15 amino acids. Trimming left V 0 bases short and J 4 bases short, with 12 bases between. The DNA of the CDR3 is TGTGCCAGTAGTATAGATCTAACAAGGAGAGAGACCCAGTACTTC. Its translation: CASSIDLTRRETQYF.

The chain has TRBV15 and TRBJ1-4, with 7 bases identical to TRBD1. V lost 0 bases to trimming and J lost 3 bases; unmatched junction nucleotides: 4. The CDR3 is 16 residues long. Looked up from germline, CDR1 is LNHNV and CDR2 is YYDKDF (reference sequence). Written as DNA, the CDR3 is TGTGCCACCAGCAGAGATCAAACAGGGGCTAATGAAAAACTGTTTTTT. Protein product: CATSRDQTGANEKLFF.

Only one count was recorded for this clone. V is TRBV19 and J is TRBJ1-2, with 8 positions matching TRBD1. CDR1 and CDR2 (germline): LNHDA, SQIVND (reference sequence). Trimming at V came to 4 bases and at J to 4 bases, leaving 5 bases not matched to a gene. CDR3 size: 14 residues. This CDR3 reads CASSTGGAVYGYTF. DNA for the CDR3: TGTGCCAGTAGTACAGGGGGCGCGGTCTATGGCTACACCTTC.

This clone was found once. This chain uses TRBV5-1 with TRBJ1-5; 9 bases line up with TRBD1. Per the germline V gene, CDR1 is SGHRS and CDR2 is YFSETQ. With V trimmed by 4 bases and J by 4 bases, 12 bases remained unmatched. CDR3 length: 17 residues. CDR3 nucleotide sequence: TGCGCCAGCAGCCAAAACCCCGGGACAGGGCCGAATCAGCCCCAGCATTTT. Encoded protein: CASSQNPGTGPNQPQHF. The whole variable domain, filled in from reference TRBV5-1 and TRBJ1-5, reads KAGVTQTPRYLIKTRGQQVTLSCSPISGHRSVSWYQQTPGQGLQFLFEYFSETQRNKGNFPGRFSGRQFSNSRSEMNVSTLELGDSALYLCASSQNPGTGPNQPQHFGDGTRLSIL.